A selection of T cell receptor beta chains follows, all from one sample in a study of blood T cell repertoires in COVID-19. Sequencing used immunoSEQ multiplex PCR; TCRdb keeps in-frame clones, though not all of them. This sample has around 25,000 clones, with about 90% found just once. Sequenced input: peripheral blood. These receptors all come from a woman aged 45-59 years with active COVID-19. Each CDR3 is given with its conserved first and last residue. The order of the fields is J gene, clone size, V gene, D gene, CDR3 protein, CDR3 DNA. The D gene is left open where the match is weak. A row's size may be missing; if present it is once, few, many or a size class.

>TRBJ1-1|-|TRBV28|-
CASSLVYRGGTEAFF
TGTGCCAGCAGTTTAGTTTATCGCGGTGGCACTGAAGCTTTCTTT
>TRBJ2-1|-|TRBV7-9|-
CASSLALGSGSYNEQFF
TGTGCCAGCAGCTTAGCGCTCGGTAGCGGTTCCTACAATGAGCAGTTCTTC
>TRBJ2-1|-|TRBV5-1|TRBD2
CASSLLTSGEQFF
TGCGCCAGCAGCTTGCTCACTAGCGGAGAGCAGTTCTTC
>TRBJ2-3|-|TRBV11-2|TRBD1
CASSSRLDRGRTDTQYF
TGTGCCAGCAGCTCGAGACTAGACAGGGGGCGCACAGATACGCAGTATTTT
>TRBJ2-2|-|TRBV19|-
CASSIPPTGPGELFF
TGTGCCAGTAGTATACCCCCGACAGGCCCGGGGGAGCTGTTTTTT
>TRBJ2-1|-|TRBV3-1/TRBV3-2|TRBD2
CASSQISGAYNEQFF
TGTGCCAGCAGCCAGATTAGCGGGGCCTACAATGAGCAGTTCTTC
>TRBJ1-2|-|TRBV7-2|-
CASSTRDGYYGYTF
TGTGCCAGCAGCACGCGGGACGGATACTATGGCTACACCTTC
>TRBJ1-6|-|TRBV28|-
CASSHKLGGRNSPLHF
TGTGCCAGCAGCCACAAACTTGGCGGAAGGAATTCACCCCTCCACTTT
>TRBJ2-5|once|TRBV10-3|TRBD2
CAIRSSGEGWETQYF
TGTGCCATCAGATCTAGCGGGGAGGGCTGGGAGACCCAGTACTTC
>TRBJ1-1|-|TRBV28|-
CASSLRAPNEAFF
TGTGCCAGCAGTTTGCGGGCCCCGAATGAAGCTTTCTTT
>TRBJ2-1|-|TRBV7-9|-
CASSLGSSYNEQFF
TGTGCCAGCAGCTTAGGTAGCTCCTACAATGAGCAGTTCTTC
>TRBJ2-2|-|TRBV20-1|-
CSASPHGELFF
TGCAGTGCTAGCCCCCACGGGGAGCTGTTTTTT
>TRBJ2-1|-|TRBV7-2|TRBD2
CASSVSGSSYNEQFF
TGTGCCAGCAGCGTTAGCGGGAGCTCCTACAATGAGCAGTTCTTC
>TRBJ1-1|-|TRBV4-2|-
CASSQDVAHGAFF
TGTGCCAGCAGCCAAGACGTCGCCCACGGAGCTTTCTTT
>TRBJ1-1|-|TRBV28|-
CASSSTYPRIEAFF
TGTGCCAGCAGTTCGACCTACCCGCGGATTGAAGCTTTCTTT
>TRBJ1-2|-|TRBV30|TRBD1
CAWRETGGENTF
TGTGCCTGGAGGGAGACAGGGGGCGAAAACACCTTC
>TRBJ1-6|-|TRBV5-1|TRBD1
CASSLLTGDNSPLHF
TGCGCCAGCAGCCTATTGACAGGGGATAATTCACCCCTCCACTTT
>TRBJ2-7|-|TRBV7-8|-
CASSPAGGTSYEQYF
TGTGCCAGCAGTCCGGCAGGGGGGACCTCCTACGAGCAGTACTTC
>TRBJ2-3|-|TRBV4-2|TRBD2
CASSQDLRTSGFTDTQYF
TGTGCCAGCAGCCAAGATCTTCGGACTAGCGGGTTTACAGATACGCAGTATTTT
>TRBJ1-2|-|TRBV28|-
CASSWVYGASGYTF
TGTGCCAGCAGTTGGGTGTATGGAGCGAGTGGCTACACCTTC
>TRBJ1-1|-|TRBV18|-
CASSPRGQNTEAFF
TGTGCCAGCTCACCTAGAGGGCAGAACACTGAAGCTTTCTTT